The 31 T cell receptor beta chains reported below all come from one sample, sequenced in a study of blood T cell repertoires in COVID-19. The repertoire was sequenced with immunoSEQ multiplex PCR; TCRdb's copy has only in-frame clones and lacks some. Of fewer than 250,000 clones listed, roughly nine tenths are singletons. Source material: peripheral blood. The source of these receptors is a man between 60 and 70 years old with COVID-19, enrolled during active disease.

The chain couples TRBV11-2 to TRBJ1-6, with D tentatively TRBD1 (6 bases). Between the trimmed V and J ends, which lost 4 bases and 13 bases, there was a span of 20 bases. In germline, CDR1 is SGHAT, CDR2 FQNNGV. This CDR3 region has 15 residues. The CDR3 protein is CASSSQGSGLSPLHF. In nucleotides, the CDR3 is TGTGCCAGCAGCTCCCAGGGGTCGGGGTTGTCCCCCCTCCACTTT. The variable domain in full, completed from reference TRBV11-2 and TRBJ1-6, reads EAGVAQSPRYKIIEKRQSVAFWCNPISGHATLYWYQQILGQGPKLLIQFQNNGVVDDSQLPKDRFSAERLKGVDSTLKIQPAKLEDSAVYLCASSSQGSGLSPLHFGNGTRLTVT.

The rearrangement joins TRBV5-1 to TRBJ1-2; tentatively, D is TRBD1 (5 bases). CDR1 and CDR2 (germline): SGHRS, YFSETQ. V was clipped by 7 bases and J by 6 bases, with 19 bases between them. The CDR3 covers 14 residues. CDR3 protein: CASGETAGRNGYTF. In nucleotides, the CDR3 is TGCGCCAGCGGAGAGACGGCAGGGAGGAATGGCTACACCTTC.

V and J are TRBV7-2 and TRBJ2-1; 12 bases are a match to TRBD2. The J segment lost 10 bases and the V segment lost 5 bases, leaving 12 bases of the junction unmatched. In germline, CDR1 is SGHTA, CDR2 FQGNSA. CDR3 length: 16 residues. CDR3 sequence: CASSAFLAGGRGEQFF. The CDR3 nucleotides are TGTGCCAGCAGCGCCTTCCTAGCGGGGGGGCGTGGGGAGCAGTTCTTC. Supplemented by reference TRBV7-2 and TRBJ2-1, the full variable domain reads GAGVSQSPSNKVTEKGKDVELRCDPISGHTALYWYRQSLGQGLEFLIYFQGNSAPDKSGLPSDRFSAERTGGSVSTLTIQRTQQEDSAVYLCASSAFLAGGRGEQFFGPGTRLTVL.

The chain joins TRBV6-5 to TRBJ1-1; D is unresolved. The V end lost 5 bases, the J end lost 0 bases, and 10 bases lay between the germline ends. The germline V gene has CDR1 MNHEY and CDR2 SVGAGI. This CDR3 contains 14 residues. CDR3 protein: CASSRHQLNTEAFF. CDR3 sequence (DNA): TGTGCCAGCAGTCGACATCAATTGAACACTGAAGCTTTCTTT.

The CDR3 reads CASSFSRTYNEQFF. The CDR3 region has the DNA TGTGCCAGCAGTTTTTCCAGGACCTACAATGAGCAGTTCTTC. The chain joins TRBV28 to TRBJ2-1; D call uncertain. The length of the CDR3 is 14 residues. V lost 3 bases, J lost 2 bases, and 8 bases lay in between. In germline, CDR1 is MDHEN, CDR2 SYDVKM.

V gene TRBV5-1 combines with J gene TRBJ2-5; the D is unclear. The CDR3 has 15 amino acids. Trimming pared 0 bases from V and 2 bases from J, leaving 11 bases between. CDR1 is SGHRS, CDR2 YFSETQ, per germline. CDR3 nucleotide sequence: TGCGCCAGCAGCTTGGATTCCGCCAGACAAGAGACCCAGTACTTC. It is translated as CASSLDSARQETQYF.

J is TRBJ2-3 and V is TRBV9; D possibly corresponds to TRBD2 (5 bases). Trimming left V 1 base short and J 5 bases short, with 14 bases between. This CDR3 region has 15 residues. CDR1 SGDLS and CDR2 YYNGEE come from the germline V gene. The CDR3 region is CASSVRGSGGDTQYF. CDR3 bases: TGTGCCAGCAGCGTACGGGGTTCGGGTGGAGATACGCAGTATTTT. The entire variable domain, with the rest obtained from reference TRBV9 and TRBJ2-3, is as follows: DSGVTQTPKHLITATGQRVTLRCSPRSGDLSVYWYQQSLDQGLQFLIQYYNGEERAKGNILERFSAQQFPDLHSELNLSSLELGDSALYFCASSVRGSGGDTQYFGPGTRLTVL.

J is TRBJ2-2 and V is TRBV6-4, with TRBD2 as a possible D gene (6 bases). The germline V gene has CDR1 MRHNA and CDR2 SNTAGT. V was clipped by 5 bases and J by 7 bases, with 11 bases between them. This CDR3 region has 13 residues. The CDR3 nucleotides read TGTGCCAGCAGTCCCGTGCGGGGCGGGGAGCTGTTTTTT. As protein: CASSPVRGGELFF.

The chain combines TRBV28 with TRBJ1-4; 10 nucleotides match TRBD1. The CDR3 extends over 17 amino acids. CDR1 is MDHEN and CDR2 is SYDVKM in the germline V gene. J lost 2 bases, V lost 6 bases, and 9 bases had no gene match. The CDR3 region has the DNA TGTGCCAGCAGGGTGACAGGGGGCCGAGGGACTAATGAAAAACTGTTTTTT. Amino acid sequence: CASRVTGGRGTNEKLFF.

The chain couples TRBV5-8 to TRBJ2-2, with D perhaps TRBD1 (5 bases). This CDR3 comprises 15 residues. Germline CDR1 reads SGHTS; CDR2 reads YDEGEE. V lost 4 bases to trimming and J lost 2 bases, with 12 bases between them. The CDR3 is CASSPWQGNTGELFF. The CDR3 bases are TGTGCCAGCAGCCCCTGGCAGGGTAACACCGGGGAGCTGTTTTTT.

The chain's CDR3 is CASSQGQGYNEQFF. The CDR3, as DNA: TGTGCCAGCAGCCAGGGACAGGGCTACAATGAGCAGTTCTTC. The genes are TRBV3-1 (or the pseudogene TRBV3-2) and TRBJ2-1; 9 bases are shared with TRBD1. Trimming removed 3 bases from V and 3 bases from J; junction bases left unmatched: 0. Germline V lookup: CDR1 LGHDT, CDR2 YNNKEL (reference sequence). This CDR3 is 14 amino acids long.

This clone was picked up one time. V is TRBV24-1 and J is TRBJ1-5; no firm D call. CDR1 and CDR2 from the germline V gene are KGHDR and SFDVKD. V dropped 5 bases and J dropped 2 bases, with 12 bases sitting between them. The CDR3 consists of 15 residues. The CDR3 nucleotides are TGTGCCACCAGTGTGGGAGGGTACGGCAATCAGCCCCAGCATTTT. Amino acids: CATSVGGYGNQPQHF.

CDR3 residues: CASSQGHVNTGELFF. CDR3 sequence (DNA): TGTGCCAGCAGCCAGGGACACGTCAACACCGGGGAGCTGTTTTTT. V is TRBV5-5 and J is TRBJ2-2, with TRBD1 as a possible D gene (6 bases). CDR1 is SGHKS, CDR2 YYEKEE, per germline (reference sequence). CDR3 length: 15 amino acids. The ends were cut back, 4 bases at V and 2 bases at J, with 12 bases in the middle. Drawing the rest from reference TRBV5-5 and TRBJ2-2, the complete variable domain is DAGVTQSPTHLIKTRGQQVTLRCSPISGHKSVSWYQQVLGQGPQFIFQYYEKEERGRGNFPDRFSARQFPNYSSELNVNALLLGDSALYLCASSQGHVNTGELFFGEGSRLTVL.

The CDR3 protein is CASSLGSLLNYGYTF. The DNA for the CDR3 is TGCGCCAGCAGCTTGGGGTCACTTCTTAACTATGGCTACACCTTC. The rearrangement uses TRBV5-1 and TRBJ1-2; no reliable D call. CDR3 size: 15 residues. CDR1 and CDR2 (germline): SGHRS, YFSETQ. Trimming took off 0 bases at V and 1 base at J, with 10 bases between the two ends.

The V gene is TRBV18, the J gene TRBJ1-1, with unresolved D. The V end was cut by 3 bases, the J end by 1 base, with 12 bases between. This CDR3 is 15 amino acids long. The germline V gene has CDR1 KGHSH and CDR2 LQKENI. The CDR3 DNA reads as TGTGCCAGCTCACCTCAGACACCTACGAACACTGAAGCTTTCTTT. Protein: CASSPQTPTNTEAFF.

The gene calls are TRBV27 and TRBJ2-7; possibly TRBD2 for D (7 bases). This CDR3 has 14 residues. CDR1 MNHEY and CDR2 SMNVEV come from the germline V gene (reference sequence). V dropped 3 bases and J dropped 2 bases, with 11 bases sitting between them. For the CDR3, the DNA is TGTGCCAGCAGTTTGCGCGGGGGCCCCTACGAGCAGTACTTC. Protein: CASSLRGGPYEQYF.

This clone was detected once. The chain employs TRBV15 and TRBJ1-2, with 8 bases lining up with TRBD1. CDR3 size: 17 residues. The germline CDR1 and CDR2 sequences are LNHNV and YYDKDF (reference sequence). The V segment lost 0 bases and the J segment 4 bases; nucleotides outside the gene matches: 10. The CDR3 region is CATSRDRVQGASYGYTF. CDR3 bases: TGTGCCACCAGCAGAGATCGGGTTCAGGGGGCGAGCTATGGCTACACCTTC.

V usage is TRBV5-1 and J usage is TRBJ2-3; 13 nucleotides line up with TRBD2. This CDR3 comprises 17 residues. Germline V CDR1 and CDR2: SGHRS, YFSETQ. The ends lost 5 bases at V and 2 bases at J; junction bases unmatched: 8. The CDR3 DNA follows: TGCGCCAGCAGAGCTTTCACTAGCGGGGGGGCCACAGATACGCAGTATTTT. Translating gives CASRAFTSGGATDTQYF. Supplemented by reference TRBV5-1 and TRBJ2-3, the full variable domain reads KAGVTQTPRYLIKTRGQQVTLSCSPISGHRSVSWYQQTPGQGLQFLFEYFSETQRNKGNFPGRFSGRQFSNSRSEMNVSTLELGDSALYLCASRAFTSGGATDTQYFGPGTRLTVL.

This clone was detected only a few times. This chain uses TRBV6-2 or TRBV6-3 with TRBJ2-3; D may be TRBD2 (6 bases). CDR1 and CDR2 from the germline V gene are MNHEY and SVGEGT. The V gene lost 0 bases and the J gene lost 6 bases, with 10 bases spanning the gap. This CDR3 is built from 14 residues. The CDR3 nucleotides read TGTGCCAGCAGTTACTCTCTCCTAGCGGATACGCAGTATTTT. Its translation is CASSYSLLADTQYF.

The chain uses TRBV4-1 and TRBJ2-1; a possible D gene is TRBD1 (5 bases). CDR3 length equals 16 residues. Germline V CDR1 and CDR2: MGHRA, YSYEKL. V shed 4 bases and J shed 0 bases, with 13 bases lying between them. CDR3 nucleotide sequence: TGCGCCAGCAGCCTTGGCTATCAGGGCTCCTACAATGAGCAGTTCTTC. Protein: CASSLGYQGSYNEQFF.

The chain has TRBV3-1 (or the pseudogene TRBV3-2) and TRBJ2-5; the D is unclear. CDR1 is LGHDT and CDR2 is YNNKEL in the germline V gene (reference sequence). The V and J ends lost 0 bases and 4 bases respectively, with 9 bases between them. CDR3 size: 14 residues. The DNA for the CDR3 is TGTGCCAGCAGCCAAGATTACAGTCCAGAGACCCAGTACTTC. It encodes CASSQDYSPETQYF.

V and J are TRBV2 and TRBJ2-1, with 8 bases lining up with TRBD2. The CDR3 runs to 14 residues. V dropped 8 bases and J dropped 12; count of bases not matched to a gene: 15. CDR1 and CDR2 (germline): SNHLY, FYNNEI. CDR3 nucleotides: TGTGCCAGCGCCCTGGTGATTAGCGGGATAGGGCAGTTCTTC. Amino acid sequence: CASALVISGIGQFF. Full variable domain (remainder filled in from reference TRBV2 and TRBJ2-1): EPEVTQTPSHQVTQMGQEVILRCVPISNHLYFYWYRQILGQKVEFLVSFYNNEISEKSEIFDDQFSVERPDGSNFTLKIRSTKLEDSAMYFCASALVISGIGQFFGPGTRLTVL.

The chain combines TRBV15 with TRBJ1-1; TRBD1 matches at 7 bases. CDR3 length: 15 residues. With 1 base clipped from V and 0 bases from J, the junction kept 2 bases outside the gene matches. Germline V lookup: CDR1 LNHNV, CDR2 YYDKDF (reference sequence). CDR3 region: CATSRGGQLNTEAFF. For the CDR3, the DNA is TGTGCCACCAGCAGAGGGGGACAGTTGAACACTGAAGCTTTCTTT.

For the CDR3, the DNA is TGTGCCAGCAGTTCTCCCCCAGGGGCGAGGGGCAATGAGCAGTTCTTC. Amino acids: CASSSPPGARGNEQFF. This sequence joins TRBV28 and TRBJ2-1, with a weak D call TRBD1 (6 bases). Germline lookup yields CDR1 MDHEN and CDR2 SYDVKM. The CDR3 runs 16 residues. Trimming removed 4 bases from V and 6 bases from J, with 19 bases in between.

The count of this clone is one. The gene calls are TRBV29-1 and TRBJ1-3; D call uncertain. CDR3 length equals 12 residues. Germline CDR1 and CDR2: SQVTM and ANQGSEA. The V end lost 6 bases, the J end lost 4 bases, and 10 bases lay between the germline ends. This CDR3 is CSVQQLGNTIYF. The CDR3, as DNA: TGCAGCGTGCAACAGTTGGGAAACACCATATATTTT.

This clone has just a few counts. The chain carries TRBV18 and TRBJ1-1, with D maybe TRBD1 (5 bases). The CDR3 runs to 14 residues. Germline assignment: CDR1 KGHSH and CDR2 LQKENI. V lost 2 bases and J 1 base, leaving 8 bases between the germline ends. Written as DNA, the CDR3 is TGTGCCAGCTCACCAAATCAGGGGAACACTGAAGCTTTCTTT. This encodes CASSPNQGNTEAFF.

This rearrangement joins TRBV18 to TRBJ2-3; possible D gene TRBD1, 6 bases. Germline assignment: CDR1 KGHSH and CDR2 LQKENI. This CDR3 spans 16 amino acids. Trimming took 4 bases from V and 4 from J, leaving 18 bases between them. The CDR3 loop reads CASSLLSRGNADTQYF. The CDR3 DNA is TGTGCCAGCTCACTCTTGAGCAGGGGTAATGCAGATACGCAGTATTTT.

The chain couples TRBV6-5 to TRBJ1-5; 8 bases match TRBD1. CDR1 is MNHEY and CDR2 is SVGAGI in the germline V gene. V was pared by 7 bases and J by 3 bases, with 8 bases of the junction left unmatched. The CDR3 has 15 amino acids. The CDR3 spells CASTPRQGHNQPQHF. The DNA of the CDR3 is TGTGCCAGCACTCCGCGACAGGGGCACAATCAGCCCCAGCATTTT.

This rearrangement joins TRBV25-1 to TRBJ1-1, with 7 bases identical to TRBD1. Per the germline V gene, CDR1 is MGHDK and CDR2 is SYGVNS. This CDR3 contains 13 residues. Germline trimming cut 3 bases from V and 4 bases from J; bases unmatched to any gene: 2. CDR3 amino acids: CASSETGITEAFF. As DNA, the CDR3 is TGTGCCAGCAGTGAGACAGGGATCACTGAAGCTTTCTTT.

This clone was counted a few times. This chain connects TRBV6-2 or TRBV6-3 to TRBJ2-1; 7 nucleotides align to TRBD1. This CDR3 region has 17 residues. V lost 2 bases, J lost 2 bases, and 9 bases stayed unmatched. CDR1 and CDR2 from the germline V gene are MNHEY and SVGEGT. The CDR3 sequence is CASSYGARGPTYNEQFF. The CDR3 DNA sequence: TGTGCCAGCAGTTACGGGGCGAGGGGGCCTACCTACAATGAGCAGTTCTTC.

This clone was observed a single time. The J gene is TRBJ1-1, the V gene TRBV5-1; 7 bases are a match to TRBD1. CDR1 and CDR2 from the germline V gene are SGHRS and YFSETQ. Trimming cost V 5 bases and J 6 bases; bases outside gene matches: 10. The CDR3 is made up of 14 amino acids. The DNA for the CDR3 is TGCGCCAGCAGTACCGGGACAGTTACGGCTGAAGCTTTCTTT. This sequence encodes CASSTGTVTAEAFF.